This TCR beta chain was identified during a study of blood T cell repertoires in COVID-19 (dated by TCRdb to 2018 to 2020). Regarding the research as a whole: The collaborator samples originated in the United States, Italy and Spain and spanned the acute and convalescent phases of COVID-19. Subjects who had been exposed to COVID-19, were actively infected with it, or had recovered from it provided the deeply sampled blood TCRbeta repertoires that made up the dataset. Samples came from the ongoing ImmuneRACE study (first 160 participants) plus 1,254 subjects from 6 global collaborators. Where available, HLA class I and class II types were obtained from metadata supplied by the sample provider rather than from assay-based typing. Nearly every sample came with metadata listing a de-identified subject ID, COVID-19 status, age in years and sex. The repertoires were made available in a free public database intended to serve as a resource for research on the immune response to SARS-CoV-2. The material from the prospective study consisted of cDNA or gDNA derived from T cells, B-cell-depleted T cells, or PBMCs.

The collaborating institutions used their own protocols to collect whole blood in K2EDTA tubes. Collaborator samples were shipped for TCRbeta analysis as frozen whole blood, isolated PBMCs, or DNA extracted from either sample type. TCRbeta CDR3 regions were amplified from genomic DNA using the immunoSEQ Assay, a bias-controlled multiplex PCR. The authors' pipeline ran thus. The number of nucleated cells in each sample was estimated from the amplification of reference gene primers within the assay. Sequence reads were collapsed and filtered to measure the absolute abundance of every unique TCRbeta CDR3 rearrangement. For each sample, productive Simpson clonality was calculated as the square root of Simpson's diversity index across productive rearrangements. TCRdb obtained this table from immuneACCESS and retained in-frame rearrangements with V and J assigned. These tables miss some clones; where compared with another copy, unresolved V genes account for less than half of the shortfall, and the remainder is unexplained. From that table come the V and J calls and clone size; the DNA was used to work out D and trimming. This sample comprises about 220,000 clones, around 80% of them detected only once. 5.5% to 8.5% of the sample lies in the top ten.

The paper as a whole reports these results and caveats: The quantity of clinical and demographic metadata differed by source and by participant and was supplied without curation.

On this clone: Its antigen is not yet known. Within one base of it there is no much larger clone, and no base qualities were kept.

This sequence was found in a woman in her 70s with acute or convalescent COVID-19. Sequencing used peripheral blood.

The encoded CDR3 is CASSLASTSGGWSYNEQFF. The base sequence is TGCGCCAGCAGCTTGGCCTCAACTAGCGGGGGGTGGTCCTACAATGAGCAGTTCTTC. The chain is made from TRBV5-1 and TRBJ2-1; TRBD2 aligns with 12 central bases. Reading from cysteine to phenylalanine, the CDR3 counts 19 amino acids. Only the CDR3 DNA stays, 57 bases, in frame from base 1. Trimming removed 0 bases from V and 1 base from J; the gene matches leave 8 bases unexplained. CDR1 and CDR2, per the germline V gene, are SGHRS and YFSETQ.